The rows below give T cell receptor beta chains drawn from one sample of a study of Ad26.COV2.S vaccination and SARS-CoV-2 variants. Profiling relied on immunoSEQ multiplex PCR, and the TCRdb table lists in-frame clones only, not all of them. Of 440,000 or so clones in the sample, around 91% were seen once. Sequences were derived from peripheral blood, sampled in a trial of Ad26.COV2.S vaccine versus placebo. The origin of the receptors is a person between 18 and 65 years old who received the Ad26.COV2.S COVID-19 vaccine or a placebo. Both conserved end residues are part of each CDR3. Fields, in order: J gene, V gene, CDR3 protein.

j_call: TRBJ1-2; v_call: TRBV28; cdr3_aa: CASSSPGTRDGYTF
j_call: TRBJ1-5; v_call: TRBV28; cdr3_aa: CASSSRGGTGEHF
j_call: TRBJ2-1; v_call: TRBV15; cdr3_aa: CATSRDRGLAGGRNEQFF
j_call: TRBJ2-7; v_call: TRBV3-1/TRBV3-2; cdr3_aa: CASRKHRDLTYEQYF
j_call: TRBJ2-2; v_call: TRBV7-9; cdr3_aa: CASSLWNTGELFF
j_call: TRBJ2-2; v_call: TRBV4-1; cdr3_aa: CASTTWTGRSTGELFF
j_call: TRBJ2-5; v_call: TRBV27; cdr3_aa: CASSFEPKETQYF
j_call: TRBJ2-1; v_call: TRBV3-1/TRBV3-2; cdr3_aa: CASSLVAGYLVNEQFF
j_call: TRBJ1-1; v_call: TRBV28; cdr3_aa: CASTVQDNTEAFF
j_call: TRBJ2-2; v_call: TRBV5-4; cdr3_aa: CASSGLDRPGELFF
j_call: TRBJ1-6; v_call: TRBV5-1; cdr3_aa: CASSLAPSVVYSPLHF
j_call: TRBJ2-2; v_call: TRBV10-3; cdr3_aa: CAISVAGGNTGELFF
j_call: TRBJ1-1; v_call: TRBV11-2; cdr3_aa: CASSLGYWGGIF